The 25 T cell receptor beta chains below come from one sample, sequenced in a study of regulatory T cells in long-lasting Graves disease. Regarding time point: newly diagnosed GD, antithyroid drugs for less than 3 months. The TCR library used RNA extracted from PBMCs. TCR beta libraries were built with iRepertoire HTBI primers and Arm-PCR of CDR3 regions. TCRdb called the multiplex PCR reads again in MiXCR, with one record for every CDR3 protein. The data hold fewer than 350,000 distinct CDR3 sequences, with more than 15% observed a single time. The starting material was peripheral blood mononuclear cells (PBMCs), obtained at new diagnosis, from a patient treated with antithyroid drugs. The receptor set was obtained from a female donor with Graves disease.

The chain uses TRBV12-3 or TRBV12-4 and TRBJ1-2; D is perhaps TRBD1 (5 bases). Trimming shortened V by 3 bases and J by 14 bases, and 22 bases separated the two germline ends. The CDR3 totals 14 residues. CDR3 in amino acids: CASSFGRGLQSGTF. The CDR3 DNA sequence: TGTGCCAGCAGTTTCGGGCGGGGACTGCAGAGCGGGACCTTC.

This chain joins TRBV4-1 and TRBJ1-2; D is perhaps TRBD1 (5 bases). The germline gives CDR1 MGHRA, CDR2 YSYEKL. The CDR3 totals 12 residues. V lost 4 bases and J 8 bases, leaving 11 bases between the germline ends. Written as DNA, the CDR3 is TGCGCCAGCAGCCTTAGGGGTGGAGGCTACACCTTC. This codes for CASSLRGGGYTF.

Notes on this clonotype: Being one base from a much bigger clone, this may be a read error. The CDR3, as DNA: TGTGCCAGCAGCGTCCAGGTCACAGATACGCAGTATTTT. It specifies CASSVQVTDTQYF. The rearrangement links TRBV9 to TRBJ2-3; no clear D gene. The germline gives CDR1 SGDLS, CDR2 YYNGEE. This CDR3 has 13 residues. The germline V and J ends were trimmed by 2 bases and 2 bases, with 6 bases remaining between them.

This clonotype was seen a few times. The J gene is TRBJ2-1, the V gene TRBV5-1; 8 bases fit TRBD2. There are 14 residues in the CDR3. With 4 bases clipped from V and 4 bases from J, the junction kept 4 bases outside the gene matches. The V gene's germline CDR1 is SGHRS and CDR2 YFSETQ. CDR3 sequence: CASSGSGIYNEQFF. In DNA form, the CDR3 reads TGCGCCAGCAGCGGTAGCGGGATATACAATGAGCAGTTCTTC.

The CDR3 bases are TGTGCCAGCAGCATGCGTCGGAGGCAAAGCTCCTACAATGAGCAGTTCTTC. This codes for CASSMRRRQSSYNEQFF. This chain connects TRBV12-3 or TRBV12-4 to TRBJ2-5, with a possible D match to TRBD2 (5 bases). Matching the DNA end better, TRBJ2-1 makes the J call doubtful. CDR3 length equals 17 residues.

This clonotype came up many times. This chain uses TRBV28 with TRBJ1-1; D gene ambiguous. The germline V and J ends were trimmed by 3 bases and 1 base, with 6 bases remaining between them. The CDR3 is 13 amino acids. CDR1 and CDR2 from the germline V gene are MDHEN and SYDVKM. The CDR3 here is CASSFTRNTEAFF. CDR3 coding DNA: TGTGCCAGCAGTTTTACCAGGAACACTGAAGCTTTCTTT. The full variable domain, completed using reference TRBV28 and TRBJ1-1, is DVKVTQSSRYLVKRTGEKVFLECVQDMDHENMFWYRQDPGLGLRLIYFSYDVKMKEKGDIPEGYSVSREKKERFSLILESASTNQTSMYLCASSFTRNTEAFFGQGTRLTVV.

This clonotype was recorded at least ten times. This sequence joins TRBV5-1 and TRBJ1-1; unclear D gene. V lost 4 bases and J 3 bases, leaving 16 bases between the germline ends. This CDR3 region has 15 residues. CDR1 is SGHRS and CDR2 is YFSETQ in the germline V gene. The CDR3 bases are TGCGCCAGCAGCCGGAATCTACTGGACGACACTGAAGCTTTCTTT. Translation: CASSRNLLDDTEAFF. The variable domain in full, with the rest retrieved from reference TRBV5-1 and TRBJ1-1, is KAGVTQTPRYLIKTRGQQVTLSCSPISGHRSVSWYQQTPGQGLQFLFEYFSETQRNKGNFPGRFSGRQFSNSRSEMNVSTLELGDSALYLCASSRNLLDDTEAFFGQGTRLTVV.

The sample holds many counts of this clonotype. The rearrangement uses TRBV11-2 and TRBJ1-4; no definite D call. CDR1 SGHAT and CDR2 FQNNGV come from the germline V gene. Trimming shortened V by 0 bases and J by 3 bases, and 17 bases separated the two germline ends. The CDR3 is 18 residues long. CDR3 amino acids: CASSLDVYEGWANEKLFF. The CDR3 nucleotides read TGTGCCAGCAGCTTAGATGTATACGAGGGCTGGGCTAATGAAAAACTGTTTTTT. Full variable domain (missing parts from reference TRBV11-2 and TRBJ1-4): EAGVAQSPRYKIIEKRQSVAFWCNPISGHATLYWYQQILGQGPKLLIQFQNNGVVDDSQLPKDRFSAERLKGVDSTLKIQPAKLEDSAVYLCASSLDVYEGWANEKLFFGSGTQLSVL.

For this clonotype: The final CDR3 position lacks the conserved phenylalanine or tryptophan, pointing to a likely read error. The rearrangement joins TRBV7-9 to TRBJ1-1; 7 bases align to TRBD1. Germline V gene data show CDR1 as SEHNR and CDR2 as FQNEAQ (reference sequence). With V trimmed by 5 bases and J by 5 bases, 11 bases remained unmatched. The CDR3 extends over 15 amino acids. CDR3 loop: CASSLIGGAKTEAFS. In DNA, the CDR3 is TGTGCCAGCAGCCTCATAGGGGGCGCCAAGACTGAAGCTTTCTCT.

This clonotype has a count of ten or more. CDR3 residues: CASSLSRQAETQYF. CDR3 bases: TGTGCCAGCAGTCTCTCCCGGCAGGCGGAGACCCAGTACTTC. J is TRBJ2-5 and V is TRBV27; D not resolved. V was shortened by 5 bases and J by 5 bases, with 15 bases between the two germline ends. This CDR3 spans 14 amino acids. The germline V gene encodes CDR1 MNHEY and CDR2 SMNVEV (reference sequence).

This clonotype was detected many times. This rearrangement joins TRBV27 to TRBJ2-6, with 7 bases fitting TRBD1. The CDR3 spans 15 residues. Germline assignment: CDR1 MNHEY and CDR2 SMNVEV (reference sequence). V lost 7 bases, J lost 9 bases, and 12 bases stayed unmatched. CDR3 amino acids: CASMSVDRVGNVLTF. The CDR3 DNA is TGTGCCAGCATGTCAGTCGACAGGGTAGGCAACGTCCTGACTTTC. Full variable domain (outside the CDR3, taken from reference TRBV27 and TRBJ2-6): EAQVTQNPRYLITVTGKKLTVTCSQNMNHEYMSWYRQDPGLGLRQIYYSMNVEVTDKGDVPEGYKVSRKEKRNFPLILESPSPNQTSLYFCASMSVDRVGNVLTFGAGSRLTVL.

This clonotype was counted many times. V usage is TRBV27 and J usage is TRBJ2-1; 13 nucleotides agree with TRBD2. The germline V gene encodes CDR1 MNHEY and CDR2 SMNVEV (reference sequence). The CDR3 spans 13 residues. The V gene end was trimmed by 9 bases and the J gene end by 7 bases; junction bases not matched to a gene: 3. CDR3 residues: CASGTSGINEQFF. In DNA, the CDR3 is TGTGCCAGTGGGACTAGCGGGATTAATGAGCAGTTCTTC.

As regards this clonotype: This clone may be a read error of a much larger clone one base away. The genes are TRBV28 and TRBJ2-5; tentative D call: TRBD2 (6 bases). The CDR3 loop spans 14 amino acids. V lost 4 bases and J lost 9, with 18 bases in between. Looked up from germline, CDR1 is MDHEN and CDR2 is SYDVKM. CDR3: CASSYGSIREAQYF. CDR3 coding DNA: TGTGCCAGCAGTTATGGATCAATTAGGGAGGCCCAGTACTTC.

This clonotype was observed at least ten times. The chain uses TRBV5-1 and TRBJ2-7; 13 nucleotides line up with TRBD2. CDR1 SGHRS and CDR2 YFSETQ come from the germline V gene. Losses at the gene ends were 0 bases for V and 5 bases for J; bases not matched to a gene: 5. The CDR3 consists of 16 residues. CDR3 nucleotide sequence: TGCGCCAGCAGCTTGGGCTTGGGACTAGCGGGAAACGAGCAGTACTTC. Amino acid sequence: CASSLGLGLAGNEQYF.

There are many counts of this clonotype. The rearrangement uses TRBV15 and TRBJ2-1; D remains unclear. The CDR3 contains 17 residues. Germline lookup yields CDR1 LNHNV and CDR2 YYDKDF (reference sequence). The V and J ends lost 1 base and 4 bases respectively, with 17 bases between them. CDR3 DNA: TGTGCCACCAGCAGAGTACGTGGGAACAAAGGGTACAATGAGCAGTTCTTC. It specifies CATSRVRGNKGYNEQFF.

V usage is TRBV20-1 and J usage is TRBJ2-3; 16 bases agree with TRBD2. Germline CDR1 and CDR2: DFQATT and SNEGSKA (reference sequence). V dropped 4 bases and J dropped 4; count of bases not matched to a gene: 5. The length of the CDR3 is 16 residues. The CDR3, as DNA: TGCAGTGCTACCGGGACTAGCGGGAGGGCAGCAGATACGCAGTATTTT. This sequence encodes CSATGTSGRAADTQYF.

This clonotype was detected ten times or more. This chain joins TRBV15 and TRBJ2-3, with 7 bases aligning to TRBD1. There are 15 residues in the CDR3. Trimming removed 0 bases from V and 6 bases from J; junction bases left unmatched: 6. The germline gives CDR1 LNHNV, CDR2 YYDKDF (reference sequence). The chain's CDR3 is CATSRDPTGSDTQYF. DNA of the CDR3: TGTGCCACCAGCAGAGACCCGACAGGGTCCGATACGCAGTATTTT.

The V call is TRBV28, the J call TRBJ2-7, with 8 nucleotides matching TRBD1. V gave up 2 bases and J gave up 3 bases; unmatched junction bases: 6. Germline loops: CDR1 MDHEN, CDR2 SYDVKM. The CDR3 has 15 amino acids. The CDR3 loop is CASSLKTGVYYEQYF. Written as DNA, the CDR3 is TGTGCCAGCAGTTTAAAGACAGGGGTGTACTACGAGCAGTACTTC. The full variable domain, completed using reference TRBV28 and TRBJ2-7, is DVKVTQSSRYLVKRTGEKVFLECVQDMDHENMFWYRQDPGLGLRLIYFSYDVKMKEKGDIPEGYSVSREKKERFSLILESASTNQTSMYLCASSLKTGVYYEQYFGPGTRLTVT.

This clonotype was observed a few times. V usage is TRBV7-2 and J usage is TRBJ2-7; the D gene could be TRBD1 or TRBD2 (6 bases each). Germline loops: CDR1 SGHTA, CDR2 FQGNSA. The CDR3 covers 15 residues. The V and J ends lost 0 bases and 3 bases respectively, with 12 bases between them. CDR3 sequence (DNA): TGTGCCAGCAGCTTAGCATGGGGGGCTGGCTACGAGCAGTACTTC. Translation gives CASSLAWGAGYEQYF.

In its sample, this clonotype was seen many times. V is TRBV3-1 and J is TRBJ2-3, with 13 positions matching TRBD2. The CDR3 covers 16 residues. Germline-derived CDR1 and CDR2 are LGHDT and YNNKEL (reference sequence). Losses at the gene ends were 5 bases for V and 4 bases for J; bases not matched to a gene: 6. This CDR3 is CASSSELAGGPDTQYF. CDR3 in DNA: TGTGCCAGCAGCTCAGAACTAGCGGGAGGGCCAGATACGCAGTATTTT.

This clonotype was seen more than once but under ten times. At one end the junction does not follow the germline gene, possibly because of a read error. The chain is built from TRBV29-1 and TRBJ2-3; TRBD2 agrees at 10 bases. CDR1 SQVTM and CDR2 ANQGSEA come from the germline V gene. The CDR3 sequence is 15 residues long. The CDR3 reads CNVEPLAGGADTQYF. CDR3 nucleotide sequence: TGCAACGTTGAACCTTTAGCGGGAGGCGCAGATACGCAGTATTTT.

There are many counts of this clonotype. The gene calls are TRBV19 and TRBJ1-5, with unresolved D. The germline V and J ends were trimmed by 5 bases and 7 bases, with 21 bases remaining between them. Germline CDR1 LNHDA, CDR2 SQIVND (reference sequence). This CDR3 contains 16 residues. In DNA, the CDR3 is TGTGCCAGTAGTTCGCCGACCGGGAAAGGAGAACAGCCCCAGCATTTT. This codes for CASSSPTGKGEQPQHF.

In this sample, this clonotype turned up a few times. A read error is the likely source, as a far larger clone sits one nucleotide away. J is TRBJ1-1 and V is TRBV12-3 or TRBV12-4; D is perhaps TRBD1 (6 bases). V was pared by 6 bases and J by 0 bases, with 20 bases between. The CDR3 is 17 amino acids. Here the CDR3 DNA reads TGTGCCAGCAGCCGAGGGACATTCTACGATATGAACACTGAAGCTTTCTTT. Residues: CASSRGTFYDMNTEAFF.

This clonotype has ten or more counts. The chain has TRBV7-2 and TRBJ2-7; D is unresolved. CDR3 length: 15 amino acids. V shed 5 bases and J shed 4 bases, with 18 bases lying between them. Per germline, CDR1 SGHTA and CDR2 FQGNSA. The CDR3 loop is CASSPSVAALYEQYF. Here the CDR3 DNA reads TGTGCCAGCAGCCCCAGCGTAGCCGCGCTGTACGAGCAGTACTTC.

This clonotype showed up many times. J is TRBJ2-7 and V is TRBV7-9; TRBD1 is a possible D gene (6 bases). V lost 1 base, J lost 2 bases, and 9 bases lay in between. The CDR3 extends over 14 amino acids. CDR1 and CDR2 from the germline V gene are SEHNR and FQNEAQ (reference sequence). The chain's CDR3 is CASSLGDKTYEQYF. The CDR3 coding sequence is TGTGCCAGCAGCTTAGGGGACAAGACCTACGAGCAGTACTTC.